The T cell receptor beta chain described here comes from a study of long-term antiretroviral therapy in people with HIV. Amounts of about 0.9-11 million cryopreserved PBMC were held in the samples before DNA extraction. The assay used was immunoSEQ (version v3.0), run at survey level. Only in-frame clones appear in the TCRdb table, and some are missing; sequencing was by immunoSEQ multiplex PCR. This table has 20,000 to 30,000 clones, roughly 82% appearing once. The germline gives CDR1 MNHNY, CDR2 SVGAGI (reference sequence). This CDR3 contains 14 residues. The V gene lost 6 bases and the J gene lost 3 bases, with 14 bases spanning the gap.

The material was unsorted PBMCs, obtained 3 years after starting antiretroviral therapy. The sequence was collected from a man in his fifties or sixties with HIV. This sequence joins TRBV6-6 and TRBJ1-1; D perhaps matches TRBD1 (6 bases). In DNA form, the CDR3 reads TGTGCCAGCAGACTCACAGGGTCGGACACTGAAGCTTTCTTT. This codes for CASRLTGSDTEAFF.